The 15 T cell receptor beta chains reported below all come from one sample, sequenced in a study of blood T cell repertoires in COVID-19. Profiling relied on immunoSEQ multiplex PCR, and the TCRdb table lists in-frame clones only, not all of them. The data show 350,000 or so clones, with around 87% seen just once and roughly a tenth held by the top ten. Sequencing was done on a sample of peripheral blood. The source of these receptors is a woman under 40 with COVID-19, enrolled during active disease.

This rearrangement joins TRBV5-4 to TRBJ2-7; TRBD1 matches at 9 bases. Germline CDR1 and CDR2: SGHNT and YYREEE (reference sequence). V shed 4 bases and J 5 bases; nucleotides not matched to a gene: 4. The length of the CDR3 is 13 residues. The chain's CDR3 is CASSRQGVNEQYF. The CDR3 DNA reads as TGTGCCAGCAGCCGACAGGGGGTCAACGAGCAGTACTTC.

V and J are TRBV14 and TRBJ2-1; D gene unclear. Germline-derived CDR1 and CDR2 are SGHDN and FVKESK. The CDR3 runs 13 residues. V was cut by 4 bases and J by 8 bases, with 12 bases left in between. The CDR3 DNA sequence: TGTGCCAGCAGCCCGTACGGTTCGGATGAGCAGTTCTTC. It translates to CASSPYGSDEQFF.

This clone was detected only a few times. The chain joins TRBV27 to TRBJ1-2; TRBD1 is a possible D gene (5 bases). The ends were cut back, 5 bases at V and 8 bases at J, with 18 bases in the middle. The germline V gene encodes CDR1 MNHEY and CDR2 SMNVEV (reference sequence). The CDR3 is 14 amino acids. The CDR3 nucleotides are TGTGCCAGCAGTATCCGTCGGGGGGTAGGGGGCTACACCTTC. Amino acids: CASSIRRGVGGYTF.

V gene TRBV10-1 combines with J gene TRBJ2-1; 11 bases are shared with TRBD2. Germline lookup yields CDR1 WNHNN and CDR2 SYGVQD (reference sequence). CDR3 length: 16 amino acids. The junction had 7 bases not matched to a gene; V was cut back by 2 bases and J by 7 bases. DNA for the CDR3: TGCGCCAGCAGTGAGATCGGGACTAGCGGACAGAATGAGCAGTTCTTC. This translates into CASSEIGTSGQNEQFF.

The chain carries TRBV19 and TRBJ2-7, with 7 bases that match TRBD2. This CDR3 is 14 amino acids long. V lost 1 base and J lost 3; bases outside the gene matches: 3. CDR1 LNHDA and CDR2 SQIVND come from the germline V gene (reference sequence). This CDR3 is CASSIGAGDYEQYF. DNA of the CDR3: TGTGCCAGTAGTATAGGGGCGGGAGACTACGAGCAGTACTTC. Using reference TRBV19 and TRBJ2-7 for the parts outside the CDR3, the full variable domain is DGGITQSPKYLFRKEGQNVTLSCEQNLNHDAMYWYRQDPGQGLRLIYYSQIVNDFQKGDIAEGYSVSREKKESFPLTVTSAQKNPTAFYLCASSIGAGDYEQYFGPGTRLTVT.

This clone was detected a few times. The chain's CDR3 is CASSQVDSNTAGQYF. As DNA, the CDR3 is TGTGCCAGCAGCCAAGTGGACAGCAACACGGCGGGGCAGTACTTC. The chain has TRBV14 and TRBJ2-7, with D possibly TRBD1 on 6 matching bases. Germline values: CDR1 SGHDN, CDR2 FVKESK. Trimming took 1 base from V and 9 from J, leaving 19 bases between them. The CDR3 has 15 amino acids.

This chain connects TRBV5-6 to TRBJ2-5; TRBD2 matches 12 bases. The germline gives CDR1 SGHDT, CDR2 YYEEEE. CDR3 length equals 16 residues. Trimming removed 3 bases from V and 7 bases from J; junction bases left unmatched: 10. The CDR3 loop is CASSSLGLAGGMTQYF. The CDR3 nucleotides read TGTGCCAGCAGCTCCCTGGGACTAGCGGGTGGAATGACCCAGTACTTC.

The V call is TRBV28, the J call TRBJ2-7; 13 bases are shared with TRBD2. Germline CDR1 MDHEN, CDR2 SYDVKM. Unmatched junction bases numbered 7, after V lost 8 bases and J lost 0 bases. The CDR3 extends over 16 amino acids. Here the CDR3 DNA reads TGTGCCAGCGGACTAGCGGGAGTAGTTCGCTCCTACGAGCAGTACTTC. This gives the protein CASGLAGVVRSYEQYF.

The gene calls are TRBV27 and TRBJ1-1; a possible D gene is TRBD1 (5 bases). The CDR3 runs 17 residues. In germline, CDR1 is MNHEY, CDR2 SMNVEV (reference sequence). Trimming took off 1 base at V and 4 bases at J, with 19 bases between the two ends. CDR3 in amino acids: CASSLYLGGVRGTEAFF. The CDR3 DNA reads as TGTGCCAGCAGTTTATATCTGGGGGGAGTGAGAGGCACTGAAGCTTTCTTT.

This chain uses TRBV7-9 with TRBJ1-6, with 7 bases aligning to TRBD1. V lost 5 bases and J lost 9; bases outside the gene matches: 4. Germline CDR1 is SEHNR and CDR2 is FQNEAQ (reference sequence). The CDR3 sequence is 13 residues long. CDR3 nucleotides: TGTGCCAGCAGCCGGGACAGCTTTTCACCCCTCCACTTT. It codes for CASSRDSFSPLHF.

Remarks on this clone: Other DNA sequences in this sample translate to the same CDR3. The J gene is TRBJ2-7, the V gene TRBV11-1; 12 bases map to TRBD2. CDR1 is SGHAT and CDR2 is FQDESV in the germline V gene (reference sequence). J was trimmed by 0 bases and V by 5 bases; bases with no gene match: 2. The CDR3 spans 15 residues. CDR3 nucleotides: TGTGCCAGCAGCCTACTAGCGGGGGGCTCCTACGAGCAGTACTTC. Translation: CASSLLAGGSYEQYF.

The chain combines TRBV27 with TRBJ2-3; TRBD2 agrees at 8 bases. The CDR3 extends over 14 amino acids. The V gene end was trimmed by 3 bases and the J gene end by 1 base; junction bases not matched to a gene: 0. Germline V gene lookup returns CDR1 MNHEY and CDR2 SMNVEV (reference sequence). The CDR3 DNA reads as TGTGCCAGCAGTTTGACTAGCGGCACAGATACGCAGTATTTT. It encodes CASSLTSGTDTQYF.

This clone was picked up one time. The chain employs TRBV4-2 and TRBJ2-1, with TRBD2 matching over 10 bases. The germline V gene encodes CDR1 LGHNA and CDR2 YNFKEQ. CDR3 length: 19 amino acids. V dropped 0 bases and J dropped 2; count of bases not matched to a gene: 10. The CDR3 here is CASSQDGLAGAWPYNEQFF. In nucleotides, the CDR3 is TGTGCCAGCAGCCAAGATGGCCTAGCGGGAGCATGGCCCTACAATGAGCAGTTCTTC.

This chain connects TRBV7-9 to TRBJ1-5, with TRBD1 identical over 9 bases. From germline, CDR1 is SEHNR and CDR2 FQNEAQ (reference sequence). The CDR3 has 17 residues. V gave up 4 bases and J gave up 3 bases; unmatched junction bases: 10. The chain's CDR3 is CASSSGQGSKVNQPQHF. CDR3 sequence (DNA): TGTGCCAGCAGCTCGGGACAGGGATCGAAGGTCAATCAGCCCCAGCATTTT.

CDR3 DNA: TGTGCCAGCACTCACTCCGGGACAGGCGTCTATTCACCCCTCCACTTT. Its protein product is CASTHSGTGVYSPLHF. The rearrangement uses TRBV6-5 and TRBJ1-6, with TRBD1 identical over 8 bases. This CDR3 has 16 amino acids. V was clipped by 7 bases and J by 8 bases; unmatched bases: 13. Germline CDR1 and CDR2: MNHEY and SVGAGI.